Sequencing of this TCR beta chain was carried out in a study of cytomegalovirus exposure and HLA in healthy donors. Findings of the study overall: A few V segments could not be told apart, such as TRBV6-2 and TRBV6-3, and were left out. A later analysis reportedly found that, within productive TCRs, an Asian-associated ancestry cluster had fewer N-insertions than the mean observed across the approximately 600 donors. Highly shared variants forming one cluster were likely a sequencing artifact.

Worth noting for this clone: Antigen: not known.

With V trimmed by 4 bases and J by 2 bases, 5 bases remained unmatched. The length of the CDR3 is 15 residues. The germline CDR1 and CDR2 sequences are MGHRA and YSYEKL. The PCR made use of 60 Vbeta and 13 Jbeta primers. The method was immunoSEQ multiplex PCR; TCRdb's version includes in-frame clones alone and lacks a portion of them. The repertoire holds roughly 280,000 clones, about 75% seen once, with 2% to 2.5% in the top ten. The chain couples TRBV4-1 to TRBJ2-3; 8 bases match TRBD2. Specimen: PBMCs. The source is a female donor in good health and CMV-seronegative. The CDR3 region is CASSLTSGDTDTQYF. CDR3 DNA sequence: TGCGCCAGCAGCCTAACTAGCGGAGACACAGATACGCAGTATTTT.